The 6 T cell receptor beta chains listed next were all sequenced from one sample in a study of blood T cell repertoires in COVID-19. TCRdb's table, derived via immunoSEQ multiplex PCR, lists solely in-frame clones and lacks some. This repertoire shows 150,000 to 200,000 clones, 86% found once; its top ten account for under 3.5%. Sequencing input: peripheral blood. Receptor source: a woman aged 25 to 39 with active or convalescent COVID-19.

The J gene is TRBJ1-4, the V gene TRBV10-3; D is ambiguous. Looked up from germline, CDR1 is ENHRY and CDR2 is SYGVKD. The length of the CDR3 is 13 residues. V was cut by 6 bases and J by 5 bases, with 10 bases left in between. As DNA, the CDR3 is TGTGCCATCAGCCCTCAGATAAATGAAAAACTGTTTTTT. Residues: CAISPQINEKLFF.

This clone has a handful of counts. The gene calls are TRBV25-1 and TRBJ1-2; D unclear. The CDR3 is 14 residues long. Per germline, CDR1 MGHDK and CDR2 SYGVNS. Trimming stripped 7 bases from V and 1 base from J, with 13 bases between. CDR3 amino acids: CASNRGNLNYGYTF. In DNA form, the CDR3 reads TGTGCCAGCAATCGAGGGAACCTTAACTATGGCTACACCTTC.

This clone was detected only once. The chain uses TRBV6-5 and TRBJ1-2, with 9 bases lining up with TRBD1. This CDR3 is 15 amino acids long. Germline CDR1 and CDR2: MNHEY and SVGAGI. Unmatched junction bases numbered 7, after V lost 5 bases and J lost 3 bases. CDR3 nucleotide sequence: TGTGCCAGCAGTCCCGGGACAGGGACCCACTATGGCTACACCTTC. This codes for CASSPGTGTHYGYTF.

The chain has TRBV3-1 (or the pseudogene TRBV3-2) and TRBJ2-1; D is uncertain. Germline CDR1 and CDR2: LGHDT and YNNKEL (reference sequence). V shed 3 bases and J shed 6 bases, with 6 bases lying between them. The CDR3 totals 12 residues. The CDR3 sequence is CASSHASNEQFF. In DNA form, the CDR3 reads TGTGCCAGCAGCCATGCGAGCAATGAGCAGTTCTTC.

The chain has TRBV11-2 and TRBJ1-1, with D hard to call. Germline V gives CDR1 SGHAT, CDR2 FQNNGV. The CDR3 is 14 amino acids. V dropped 0 bases and J dropped 4 bases, with 9 bases sitting between them. In DNA, the CDR3 is TGTGCCAGCAGCTTAGAACGTATGAGCACTGAAGCTTTCTTT. It specifies CASSLERMSTEAFF.

The chain is built from TRBV7-2 and TRBJ2-7; 7 nucleotides agree with TRBD2. V was pared by 5 bases and J by 1 base, with 5 bases of the junction left unmatched. The CDR3 has 14 residues. In germline, CDR1 is SGHTA, CDR2 FQGNSA. The DNA for the CDR3 is TGTGCCAGCAGCCTTGGACTAGGGTCCTACGAGCAGTACTTC. As protein: CASSLGLGSYEQYF.